This TCR beta chain came from a study of blood T cell repertoires in COVID-19. The germline CDR1 and CDR2 sequences are SNHLY and FYNNEI. V lost 0 bases to trimming and J lost 0 bases, with 14 bases between them. This CDR3 is built from 17 residues. Libraries were prepared by immunoSEQ multiplex PCR; TCRdb keeps only in-frame clonotypes and omits some of them. The sample lists 220,000 or so clones; 75% to 90% were seen once. This sequence originates from a man in his fifties who had been exposed to COVID-19. The chain is built from TRBV2 and TRBJ1-1; weak D call: TRBD1 (5 bases). The sequenced material came from PBMCs or T cells enriched from blood (not recorded which). The CDR3 loop reads CASSEALGAEVNTEAFF. Written as DNA, the CDR3 is TGTGCCAGCAGTGAAGCGCTTGGGGCGGAAGTGAACACTGAAGCTTTCTTT.